This T cell receptor beta chain was documented in a study of a mutant IDH1 vaccine in newly diagnosed glioma. Assay: immunoSEQ multiplex PCR; the TCRdb copy retains only in-frame clones and omits some. The sample lists approximately 40,000 clones, around 82% occurring once. The time point here: week 5, during vaccination. Mutant IDH1 20-mer peptide, at 300 ug, made up each vaccine dose, with topical imiquimod. V lost 0 bases, J lost 5 bases, and 4 bases stayed unmatched. Germline V CDR1 and CDR2: SGHRS, YFSETQ. The CDR3 covers 15 residues. Comments on this clone: Its antigen is not identified.

The sequences come from PBMCs, collected from a glioma patient whose treatment included an IDH1 peptide vaccine. The origin of this receptor is a man in his forties with glioma. The chain is built from TRBV5-1 and TRBJ1-5; TRBD1 aligns across 8 bases. As DNA, the CDR3 is TGCGCCAGCAGCTTGGCCCCAGGGGGCGATCAGCCCCAGCATTTT. Protein product: CASSLAPGGDQPQHF.